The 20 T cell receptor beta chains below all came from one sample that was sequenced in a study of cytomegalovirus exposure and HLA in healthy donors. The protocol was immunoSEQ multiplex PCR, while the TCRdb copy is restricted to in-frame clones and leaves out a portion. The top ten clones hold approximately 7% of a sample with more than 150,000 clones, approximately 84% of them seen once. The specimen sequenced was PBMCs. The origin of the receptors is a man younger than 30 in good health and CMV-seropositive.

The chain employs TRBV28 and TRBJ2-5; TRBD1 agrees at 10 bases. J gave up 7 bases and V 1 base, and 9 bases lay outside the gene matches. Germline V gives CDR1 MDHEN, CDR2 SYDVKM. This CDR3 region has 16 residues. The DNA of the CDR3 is TGTGCCAGCAGTTTATCCCCGACAGGGGGCGGCGGGACCCAGTACTTC. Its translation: CASSLSPTGGGGTQYF.

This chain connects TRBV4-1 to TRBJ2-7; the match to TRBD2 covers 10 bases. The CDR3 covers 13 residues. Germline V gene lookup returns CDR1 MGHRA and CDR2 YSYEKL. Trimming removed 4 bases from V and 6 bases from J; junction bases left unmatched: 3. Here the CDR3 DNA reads TGCGCCAGCAGCCCCGGACTAGCGGTCGAGCAGTACTTC. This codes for CASSPGLAVEQYF.

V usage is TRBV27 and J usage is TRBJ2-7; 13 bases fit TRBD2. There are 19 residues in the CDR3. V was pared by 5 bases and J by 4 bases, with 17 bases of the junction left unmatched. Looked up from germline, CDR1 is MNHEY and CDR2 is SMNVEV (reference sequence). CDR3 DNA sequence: TGTGCCAGCAGTCCCGGACTAGCGGGAGATTTTTTTAACGGGTACGAGCAGTACTTC. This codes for CASSPGLAGDFFNGYEQYF.

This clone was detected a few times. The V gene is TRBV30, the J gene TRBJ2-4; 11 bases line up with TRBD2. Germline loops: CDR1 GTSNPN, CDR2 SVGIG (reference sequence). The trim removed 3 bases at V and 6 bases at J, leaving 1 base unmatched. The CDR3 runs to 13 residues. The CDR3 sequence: CAWSGTSGNIQYF. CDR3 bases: TGTGCCTGGAGCGGGACTAGCGGAAACATTCAGTACTTC.

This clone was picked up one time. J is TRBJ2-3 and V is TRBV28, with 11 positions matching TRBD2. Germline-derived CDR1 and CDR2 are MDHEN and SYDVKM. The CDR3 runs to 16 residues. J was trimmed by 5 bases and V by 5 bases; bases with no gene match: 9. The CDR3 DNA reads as TGTGCCAGCAGTCTTTGGACTAGCGGGCGTGGAGATACGCAGTATTTT. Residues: CASSLWTSGRGDTQYF.

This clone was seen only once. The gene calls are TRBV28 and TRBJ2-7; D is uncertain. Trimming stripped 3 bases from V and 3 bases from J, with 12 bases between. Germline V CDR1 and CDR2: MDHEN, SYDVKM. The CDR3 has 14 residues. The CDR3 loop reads CASSFDGEVYEQYF. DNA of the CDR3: TGTGCCAGCAGTTTTGACGGAGAGGTCTACGAGCAGTACTTC.

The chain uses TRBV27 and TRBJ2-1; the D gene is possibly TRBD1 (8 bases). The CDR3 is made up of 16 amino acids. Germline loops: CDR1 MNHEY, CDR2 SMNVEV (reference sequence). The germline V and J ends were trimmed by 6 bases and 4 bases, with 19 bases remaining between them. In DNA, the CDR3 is TGTGCCAGCAGGCCTCGCACAGGGGGGGAATACAATGAGCAGTTCTTC. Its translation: CASRPRTGGEYNEQFF.

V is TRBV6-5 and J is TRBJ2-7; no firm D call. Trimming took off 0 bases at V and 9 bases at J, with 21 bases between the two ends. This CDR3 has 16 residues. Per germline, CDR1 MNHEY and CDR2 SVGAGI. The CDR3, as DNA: TGTGCCAGCAGTTACTCGAGTGGGCCTCAACAAACGCGGCAGTACTTC. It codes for CASSYSSGPQQTRQYF.

CDR3 loop: CASSLVDRGGGDTEAFF. CDR3 coding DNA: TGTGCCAGCAGCTTAGTTGATCGAGGCGGCGGCGACACTGAAGCTTTCTTT. This chain uses TRBV7-2 with TRBJ1-1; D remains unclear. Germline V lookup: CDR1 SGHTA, CDR2 FQGNSA. There are 17 residues in the CDR3. The V and J ends lost 1 base and 3 bases respectively, with 18 bases between them.

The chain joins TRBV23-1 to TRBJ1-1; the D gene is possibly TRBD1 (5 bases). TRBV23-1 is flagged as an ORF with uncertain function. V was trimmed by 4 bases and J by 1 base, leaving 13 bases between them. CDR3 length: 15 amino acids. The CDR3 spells CASSRGGDGNTEAFF. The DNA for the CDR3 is TGCGCCAGCAGTCGTGGGGGGGACGGGAACACTGAAGCTTTCTTT.

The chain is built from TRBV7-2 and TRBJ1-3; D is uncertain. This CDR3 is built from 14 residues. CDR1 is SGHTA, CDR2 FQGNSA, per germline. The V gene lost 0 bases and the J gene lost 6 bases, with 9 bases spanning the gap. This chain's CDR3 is CASSLAARLNTIYF. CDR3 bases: TGTGCCAGCAGCTTAGCCGCCAGGCTAAACACCATATATTTT.

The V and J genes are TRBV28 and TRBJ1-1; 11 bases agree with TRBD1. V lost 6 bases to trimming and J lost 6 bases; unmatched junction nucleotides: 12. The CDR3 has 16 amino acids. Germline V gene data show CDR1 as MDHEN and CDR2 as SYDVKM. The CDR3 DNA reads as TGTGCCAGCAGCACTCCCATGGAGGACAGGGGGCCTGAAGCTTTCTTT. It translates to CASSTPMEDRGPEAFF.

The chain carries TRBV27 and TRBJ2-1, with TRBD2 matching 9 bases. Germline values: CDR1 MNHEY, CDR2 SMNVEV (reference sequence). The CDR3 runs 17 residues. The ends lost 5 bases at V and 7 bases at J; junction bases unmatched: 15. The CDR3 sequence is CASSPPRLVAGVNEQFF. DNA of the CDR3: TGTGCCAGCAGTCCCCCTCGATTAGTAGCGGGAGTAAATGAGCAGTTCTTC.

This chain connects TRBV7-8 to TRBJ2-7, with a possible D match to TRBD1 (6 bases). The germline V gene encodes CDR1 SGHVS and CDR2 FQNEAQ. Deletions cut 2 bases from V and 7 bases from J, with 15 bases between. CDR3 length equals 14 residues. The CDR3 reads CASSLNRVMGEQYF. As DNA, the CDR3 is TGTGCCAGCAGCTTAAACAGGGTGATGGGGGAGCAGTACTTC.

The DNA of the CDR3 is TGCGCCAGCAGTCAATCGGGACAGGGGGTTCAGCCCCAGCATTTT. Its translation is CASSQSGQGVQPQHF. The gene calls are TRBV23-1 and TRBJ1-5, with TRBD1 identical over 11 bases. TRBV23-1 is reported as an ORF; its role is uncertain. The V gene end was trimmed by 0 bases and the J gene end by 6 bases; junction bases not matched to a gene: 1. This CDR3 has 15 residues.

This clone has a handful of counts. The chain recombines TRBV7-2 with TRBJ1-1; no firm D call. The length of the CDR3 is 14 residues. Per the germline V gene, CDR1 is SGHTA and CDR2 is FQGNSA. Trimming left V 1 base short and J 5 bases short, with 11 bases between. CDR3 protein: CASSLDMGSTEAFF. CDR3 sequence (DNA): TGTGCCAGCAGCTTAGATATGGGGAGTACTGAAGCTTTCTTT.

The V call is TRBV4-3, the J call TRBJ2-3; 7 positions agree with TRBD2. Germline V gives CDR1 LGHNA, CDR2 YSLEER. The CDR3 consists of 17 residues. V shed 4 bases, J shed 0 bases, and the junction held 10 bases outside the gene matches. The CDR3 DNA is TGCGCCAGCAGCCCTTCACCGGGACTACCCAGCACAGATACGCAGTATTTT. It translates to CASSPSPGLPSTDTQYF.

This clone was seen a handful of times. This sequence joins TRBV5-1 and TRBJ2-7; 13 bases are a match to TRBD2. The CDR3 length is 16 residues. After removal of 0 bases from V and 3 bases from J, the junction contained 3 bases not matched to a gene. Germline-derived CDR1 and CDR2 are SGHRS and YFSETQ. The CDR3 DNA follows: TGCGCCAGCAGCTTGGGACTAGCGGGAGGTAACTACGAGCAGTACTTC. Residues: CASSLGLAGGNYEQYF.

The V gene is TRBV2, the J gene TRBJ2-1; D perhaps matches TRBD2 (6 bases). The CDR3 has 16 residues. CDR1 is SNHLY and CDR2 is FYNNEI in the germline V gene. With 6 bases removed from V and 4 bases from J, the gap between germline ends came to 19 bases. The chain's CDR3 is CASRPSGTGSYNEQFF. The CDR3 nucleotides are TGTGCCAGCAGACCGTCCGGGACTGGTTCTTACAATGAGCAGTTCTTC.

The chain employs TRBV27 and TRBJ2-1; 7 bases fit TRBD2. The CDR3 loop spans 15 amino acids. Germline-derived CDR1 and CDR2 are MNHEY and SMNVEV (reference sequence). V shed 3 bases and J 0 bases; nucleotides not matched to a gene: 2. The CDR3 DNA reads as TGTGCCAGCAGTTTGACTAGCCCCTCCTACAATGAGCAGTTCTTC. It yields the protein CASSLTSPSYNEQFF.